This T cell receptor beta chain was profiled in a study of T cell responses to AZD1222 COVID-19 vaccine. Whole-study findings and limits: Variant regions that are unmutated are reportedly the target of nearly half of spike-specific TCRs. Baseline seropositivity occurred in only 5 to 7 AZD1222 recipients. Sampling captured repertoires only after the peak T cell response. Receipt of two AZD1222 doses was followed by a rise in Spike-specific TCR breadth and depth.

Turning to this clone: The antigen remains unidentified.

The method was immunoSEQ multiplex PCR; TCRdb's version includes in-frame clones alone and lacks a portion of them. The sample has 100,000 to 110,000 clones; 80% to 95% are singletons. Germline assignment: CDR1 SGHNT and CDR2 YYREEE (reference sequence). This CDR3 has 17 amino acids. V gave up 4 bases and J gave up 0 bases; unmatched junction bases: 9. The chain links TRBV5-4 to TRBJ2-3, with 9 bases identical to TRBD1. This material consisted of peripheral blood, taken on day 0 of AZD1222 vaccination. The receptor was isolated from an adult in good health. CDR3 in DNA: TGTGCCAGCAGCGCTACCGGGACAGGGTATAGCACAGATACGCAGTATTTT. Protein product: CASSATGTGYSTDTQYF. Together with reference TRBV5-4 and TRBJ2-3, the CDR3 gives the full variable domain: ETGVTQSPTHLIKTRGQQVTLRCSSQSGHNTVSWYQQALGQGPQFIFQYYREEENGRGNFPPRFSGLQFPNYSSELNVNALELDDSALYLCASSATGTGYSTDTQYFGPGTRLTVL.